This TCR beta chain was sequenced for a study of blood T cell repertoires in COVID-19. Only in-frame clones appear in the TCRdb table, and some are missing; sequencing was by immunoSEQ multiplex PCR. Among 25,000 to 35,000 clones listed, roughly two thirds were seen once. V was pared by 2 bases and J by 3 bases, with 13 bases between. The CDR3 runs to 15 residues. The germline V gene has CDR1 SGHTA and CDR2 FQGNSA. This chain connects TRBV7-2 to TRBJ2-5; D gene uncertain. The source of this sequence is a human donor in a cohort sampled during active COVID-19. Sequenced: peripheral blood. The DNA of the CDR3 is TGTGCCAGCAGCTTAATTGGGCTGGCAGAAGAGACCCAGTACTTC. Its translation: CASSLIGLAEETQYF.